The present TCR beta chain was sequenced within a study of response to subunit inactivated influenza vaccine (dated by TCRdb to 2016 to 2019). At the level of the whole study: To follow how T cells responded to a trivalent subunit inactivated influenza vaccine, the researchers relied on deep quantitative profiling of the T cell receptor repertoire. Broader findings and caveats from the paper: According to the authors, only a limited number of new T cells may be recruited by each seasonal influenza vaccination.

The CDR3 runs 13 amino acids, cysteine and phenylalanine included. Only the CDR3 DNA is retained, 39 bases long and in frame from the first base. CDR1 and CDR2, per the germline V gene (reference sequence), are LNHNV and YYDKDF. Trimming costs V 5 bases and J 7 bases, and their ends lie 14 bases apart. Preparation of the library involved RT-PCR. These reads were obtained on an Illumina HiSeq 2500. TCRdb reworked the public reads: Q25 trimming with fastp, MiXCR clone assembly, productive beta chains retained. Records with the same CDR3 protein are collapsed into one entry carrying the most frequent genes and DNA. Here the sample has about 540,000 distinct CDR3 sequences; roughly 25% occur a single time. Clones ranked in the top ten supply approximately 2.9% of the sample. For this clonotype: What antigen it recognizes has not been identified. The sample holds no much larger clone one base away, and base qualities are not on file.

This sample also appeared in a second study, on T cells expressing NK-cell markers. The second study's authors report: 5'RACE template switching, by which a universal primer site and unique molecular identifiers were added, was used to make TCR beta cDNA libraries. Eight or nine donors provided sorted CD3+CD56+NKG2C+, CD3+CD56+NKG2C- and CD3+CD56-NKG2C+ T-cell subsets, whose TCR beta-chain repertoires were profiled. Among the eight sequenced donors, seven were HCMV-seropositive and one was HCMV-seronegative. To restrict sorting to alphabetaTCR-expressing T cells, an anti-gammadeltaTCR antibody was added in several experiments. In six or seven donors, the dominant CD3+CD56+NKG2C+ clonotypes ranked among the top 10 CD8+ clonotypes, making up roughly 1.0-8% of CD8+ T cells. Those dominant clonotypes were again the most abundant among CD3+CD56-NKG2C+ cells in a few donors, at about 25-60.1%. Whether the expanded NKG2C-expressing T cell clones were specific for HCMV antigens remained unclear. Randomly selected healthy volunteers, three men and five women, were used as the eight sequenced donors. To determine HCMV serostatus, a commercial ELISA kit was used to detect HCMV-specific IgG in serum. Peripheral blood mononuclear cells were isolated from blood by Ficoll density gradient centrifugation. CD4+ and CD8+ T cells were isolated from PBMC by magnetic immunoseparation with Miltenyi isolation kits. cDNA synthesis was primed from the TCR beta constant segment, followed by two successive PCR amplification steps. Libraries were sequenced as 2 x 150 bp reads on Illumina HiSeq 2000/2500, MiSeq or NextSeq. MIGEC handled demultiplexing of the reads and grouping by UMI, while MiTCR was used to assemble and quantify clonotypes. To exclude erroneous sequences, any TCR cDNA sequence not supported by at least two reads was discarded. The tcR package was used for downstream repertoire analysis, with clonotypes matched between fractions based on CDR3 nucleotide sequence plus V segment. VDJmatch was used to annotate antigen specificity against VDJdb, with one amino acid substitution allowed in CDR3.

This chain joins TRBV15 to TRBJ1-1, and the D gene may be TRBD1, 5 bases matching. The TCR was taken from a middle-aged man who received an inactivated influenza vaccine. Donor details come from another sample of the same person, matched by shared clones. This specimen consisted of CD4+ T cells sorted from PBMCs, obtained about 11 days after vaccination. The nucleotide sequence reads as follows: TGTGCCACCAGCGCTACCGCAGGGATTGAAGCTTTCTTT. Its product reads: CATSATAGIEAFF.